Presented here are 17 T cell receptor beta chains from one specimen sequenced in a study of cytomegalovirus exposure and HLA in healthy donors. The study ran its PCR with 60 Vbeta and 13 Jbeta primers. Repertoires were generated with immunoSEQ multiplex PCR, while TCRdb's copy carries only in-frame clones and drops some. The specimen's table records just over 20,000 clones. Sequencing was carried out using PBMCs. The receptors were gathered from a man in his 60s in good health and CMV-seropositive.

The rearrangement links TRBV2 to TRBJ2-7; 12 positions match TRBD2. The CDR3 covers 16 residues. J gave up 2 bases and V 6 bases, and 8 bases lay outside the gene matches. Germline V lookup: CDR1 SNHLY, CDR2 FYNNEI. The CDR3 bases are TGTGCCAGCAGCCTTTCCCTAGCGGGAGGGACCTACGAGCAGTACTTC. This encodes CASSLSLAGGTYEQYF.

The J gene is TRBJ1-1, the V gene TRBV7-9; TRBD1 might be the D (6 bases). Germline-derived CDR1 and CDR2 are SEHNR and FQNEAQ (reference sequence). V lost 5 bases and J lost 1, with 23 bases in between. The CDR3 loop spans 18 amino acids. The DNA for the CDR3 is TGTGCCAGCAGCCTCCGGGGGGGCAAAAATAACACGAACACTGAAGCTTTCTTT. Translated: CASSLRGGKNNTNTEAFF.

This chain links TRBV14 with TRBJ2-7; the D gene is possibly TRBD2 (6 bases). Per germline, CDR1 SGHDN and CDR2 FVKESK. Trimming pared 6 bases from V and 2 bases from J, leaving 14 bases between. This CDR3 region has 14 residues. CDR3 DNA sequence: TGTGCCAGCAGTCTGGGACTGGGGCCCTACGAGCAGTACTTC. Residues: CASSLGLGPYEQYF.

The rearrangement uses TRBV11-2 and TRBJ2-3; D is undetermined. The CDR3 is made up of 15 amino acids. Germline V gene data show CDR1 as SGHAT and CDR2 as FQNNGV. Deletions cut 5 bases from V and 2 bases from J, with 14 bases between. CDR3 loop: CASSPPGSLTDTQYF. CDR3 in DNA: TGTGCCAGCAGCCCCCCAGGTTCCCTCACAGATACGCAGTATTTT.

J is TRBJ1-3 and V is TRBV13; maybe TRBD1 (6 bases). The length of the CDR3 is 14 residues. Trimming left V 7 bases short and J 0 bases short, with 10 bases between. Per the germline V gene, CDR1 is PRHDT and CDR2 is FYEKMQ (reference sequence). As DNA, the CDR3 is TGTGCCAGCAATACAGGGACCTCTGGAAACACCATATATTTT. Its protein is CASNTGTSGNTIYF.

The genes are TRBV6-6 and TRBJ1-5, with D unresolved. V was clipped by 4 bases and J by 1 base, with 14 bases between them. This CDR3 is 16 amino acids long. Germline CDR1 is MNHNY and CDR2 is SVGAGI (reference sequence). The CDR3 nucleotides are TGTGCCAGCAGTTCCGTCCCGGGATACAGCAATCAGCCCCAGCATTTT. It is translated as CASSSVPGYSNQPQHF.

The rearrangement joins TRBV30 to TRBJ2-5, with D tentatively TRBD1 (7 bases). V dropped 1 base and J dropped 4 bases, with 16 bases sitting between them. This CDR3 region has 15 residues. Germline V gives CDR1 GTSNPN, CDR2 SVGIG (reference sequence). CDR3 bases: TGTGCCTGGAGTGGGGGGGACAGCCTGGTAGAGACCCAGTACTTC. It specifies CAWSGGDSLVETQYF.

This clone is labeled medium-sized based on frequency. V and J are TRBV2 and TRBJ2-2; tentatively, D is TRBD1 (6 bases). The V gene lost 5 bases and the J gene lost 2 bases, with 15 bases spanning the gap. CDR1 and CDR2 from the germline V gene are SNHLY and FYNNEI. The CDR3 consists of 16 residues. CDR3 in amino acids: CASSYSRDTNTGELFF. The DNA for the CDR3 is TGTGCCAGCAGTTATTCACGGGACACTAACACCGGGGAGCTGTTTTTT.

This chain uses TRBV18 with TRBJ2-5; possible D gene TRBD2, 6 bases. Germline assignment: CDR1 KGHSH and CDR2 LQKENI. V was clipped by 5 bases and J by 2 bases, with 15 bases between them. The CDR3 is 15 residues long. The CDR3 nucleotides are TGTGCCAGCTCAATCAATTTAGCGGAGCAAGAGACCCAGTACTTC. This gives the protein CASSINLAEQETQYF.

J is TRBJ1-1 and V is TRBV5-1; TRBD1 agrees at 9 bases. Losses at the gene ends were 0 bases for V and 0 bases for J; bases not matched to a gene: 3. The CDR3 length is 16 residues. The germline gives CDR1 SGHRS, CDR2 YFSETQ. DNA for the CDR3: TGCGCCAGCAGCTTGGCCGGGACAGGGCTGAACACTGAAGCTTTCTTT. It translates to CASSLAGTGLNTEAFF.

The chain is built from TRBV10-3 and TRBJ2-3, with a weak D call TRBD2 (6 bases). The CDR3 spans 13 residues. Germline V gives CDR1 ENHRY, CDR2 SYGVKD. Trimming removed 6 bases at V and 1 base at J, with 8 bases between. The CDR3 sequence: CAIREGGTDTQYF. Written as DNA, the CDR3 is TGTGCCATCAGGGAGGGAGGCACAGATACGCAGTATTTT.

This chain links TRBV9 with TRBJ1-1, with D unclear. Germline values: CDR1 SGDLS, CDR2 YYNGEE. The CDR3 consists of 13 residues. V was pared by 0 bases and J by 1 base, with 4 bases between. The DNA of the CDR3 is TGTGCCAGCAGCGTAGACACGAACACTGAAGCTTTCTTT. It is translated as CASSVDTNTEAFF.

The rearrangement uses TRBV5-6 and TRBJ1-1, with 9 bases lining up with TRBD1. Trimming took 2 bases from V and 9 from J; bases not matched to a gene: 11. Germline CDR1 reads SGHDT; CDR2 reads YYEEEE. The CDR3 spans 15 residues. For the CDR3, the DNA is TGTGCCAGCAGCTTAGAGCCGGGACAGGGCATGAAAGCTTTCTTT. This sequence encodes CASSLEPGQGMKAFF. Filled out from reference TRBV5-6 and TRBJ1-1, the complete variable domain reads DAGVTQSPTHLIKTRGQQVTLRCSPKSGHDTVSWYQQALGQGPQFIFQYYEEEERQRGNFPDRFSGHQFPNYSSELNVNALLLGDSALYLCASSLEPGQGMKAFFGQGTRLTVV.

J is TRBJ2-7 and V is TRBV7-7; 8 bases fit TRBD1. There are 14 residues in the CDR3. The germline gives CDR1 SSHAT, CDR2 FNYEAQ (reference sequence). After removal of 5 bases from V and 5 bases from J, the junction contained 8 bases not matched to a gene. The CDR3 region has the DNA TGTGCCAGCAGCCCCGGGACAGGAGAGAACGAGCAGTACTTC. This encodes CASSPGTGENEQYF.

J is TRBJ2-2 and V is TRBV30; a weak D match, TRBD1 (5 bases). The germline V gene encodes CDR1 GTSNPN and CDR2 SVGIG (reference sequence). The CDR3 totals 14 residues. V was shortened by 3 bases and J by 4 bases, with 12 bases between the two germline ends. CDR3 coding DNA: TGTGCCTGGAGGACAGCCTCGGGCACCGGGGAGCTGTTTTTT. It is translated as CAWRTASGTGELFF.

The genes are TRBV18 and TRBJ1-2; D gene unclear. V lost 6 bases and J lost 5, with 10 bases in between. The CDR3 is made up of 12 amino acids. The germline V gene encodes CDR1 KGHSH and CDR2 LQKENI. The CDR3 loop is CASSPSGYGYTF. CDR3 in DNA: TGTGCCAGCTCCCCTAGTGGTTATGGCTACACCTTC.

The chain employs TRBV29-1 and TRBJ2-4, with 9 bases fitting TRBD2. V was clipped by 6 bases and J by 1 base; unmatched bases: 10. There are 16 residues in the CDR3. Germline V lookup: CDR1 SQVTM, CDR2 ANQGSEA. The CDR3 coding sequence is TGCAGCGTAGTGGTAGCGGGAGACTACGCCAAAAACATTCAGTACTTC. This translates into CSVVVAGDYAKNIQYF.